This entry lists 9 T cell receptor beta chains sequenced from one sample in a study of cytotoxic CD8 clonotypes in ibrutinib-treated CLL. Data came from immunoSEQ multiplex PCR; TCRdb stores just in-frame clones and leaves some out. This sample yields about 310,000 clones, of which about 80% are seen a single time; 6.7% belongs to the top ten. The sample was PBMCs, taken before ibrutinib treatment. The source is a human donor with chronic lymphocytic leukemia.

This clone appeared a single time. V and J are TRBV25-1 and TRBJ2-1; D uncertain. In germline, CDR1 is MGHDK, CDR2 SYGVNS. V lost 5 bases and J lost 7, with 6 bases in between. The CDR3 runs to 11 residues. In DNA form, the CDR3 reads TGTGCCAGCAGTCCCTTGAATGAGCAGTTCTTC. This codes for CASSPLNEQFF.

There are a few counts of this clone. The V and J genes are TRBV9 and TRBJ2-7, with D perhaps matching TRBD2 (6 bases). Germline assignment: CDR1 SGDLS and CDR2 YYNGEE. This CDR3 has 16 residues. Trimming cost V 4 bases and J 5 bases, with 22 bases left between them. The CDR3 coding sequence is TGTGCCAGCAGCCCCCATTCAGGCGGGGTCCTTCACGAGCAGTACTTC. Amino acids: CASSPHSGGVLHEQYF.

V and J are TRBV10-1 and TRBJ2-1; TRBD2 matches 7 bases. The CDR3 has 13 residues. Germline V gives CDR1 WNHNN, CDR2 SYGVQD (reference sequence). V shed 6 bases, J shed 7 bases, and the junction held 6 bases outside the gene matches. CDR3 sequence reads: CASSWTSRNEQFF. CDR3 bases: TGCGCCAGCAGCTGGACTAGTAGGAATGAGCAGTTCTTC.

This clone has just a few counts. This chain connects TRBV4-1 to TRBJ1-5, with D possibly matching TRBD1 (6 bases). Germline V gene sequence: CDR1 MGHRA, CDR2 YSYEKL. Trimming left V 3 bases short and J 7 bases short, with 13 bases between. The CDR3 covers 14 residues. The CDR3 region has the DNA TGCGCCAGCAGCCAGCAGGGGATCTGGCAGCCCCAGCATTTT. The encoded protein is CASSQQGIWQPQHF.

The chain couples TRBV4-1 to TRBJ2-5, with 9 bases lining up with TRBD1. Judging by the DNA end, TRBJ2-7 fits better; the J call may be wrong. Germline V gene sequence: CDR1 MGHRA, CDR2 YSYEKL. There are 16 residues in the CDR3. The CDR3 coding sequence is TGCGCCAGCAGCTCCCGACAGGGGGTCTTTGCCTACGAGCAGTACTTC. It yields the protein CASSSRQGVFAYEQYF.

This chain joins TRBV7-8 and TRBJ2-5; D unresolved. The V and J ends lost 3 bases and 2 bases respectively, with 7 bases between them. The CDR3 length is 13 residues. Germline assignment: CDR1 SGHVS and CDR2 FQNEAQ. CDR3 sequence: CASSLVVQETQYF. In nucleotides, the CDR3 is TGTGCCAGCAGCTTGGTGGTACAAGAGACCCAGTACTTC.

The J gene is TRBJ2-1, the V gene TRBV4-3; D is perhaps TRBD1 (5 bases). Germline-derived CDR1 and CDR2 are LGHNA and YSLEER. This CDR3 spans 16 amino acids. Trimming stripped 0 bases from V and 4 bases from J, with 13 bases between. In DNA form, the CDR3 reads TGCGCCAGCAGCCAAGATAAAGGGGTACGGTACAATGAGCAGTTCTTC. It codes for CASSQDKGVRYNEQFF.

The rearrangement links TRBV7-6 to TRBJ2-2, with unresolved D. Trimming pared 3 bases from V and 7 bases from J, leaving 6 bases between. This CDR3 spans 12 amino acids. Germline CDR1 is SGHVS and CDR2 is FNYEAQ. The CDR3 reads CASSFGLGELFF. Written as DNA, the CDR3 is TGTGCCAGCAGCTTTGGTCTCGGGGAGCTGTTTTTT.

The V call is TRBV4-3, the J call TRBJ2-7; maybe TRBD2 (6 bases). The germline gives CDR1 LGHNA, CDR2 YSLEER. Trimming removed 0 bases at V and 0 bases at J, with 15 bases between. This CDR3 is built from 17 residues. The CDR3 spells CASSQDLVAGRSYEQYF. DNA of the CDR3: TGCGCCAGCAGCCAAGATCTTGTGGCGGGACGCTCCTACGAGCAGTACTTC.